Here is one T cell receptor beta chain with its context. This record comes from a study of blood T cell repertoires in COVID-19. Overall study: PBMCs, B-cell-depleted T cells, or T cells provided the cDNA or gDNA that made up the material.

This CDR3 comprises 12 residues. V lost 5 bases and J 4 bases, leaving 8 bases between the germline ends. Germline CDR1 reads SGHTA; CDR2 reads FQGNSA. In the original analysis: Reference gene primer amplification gave estimated nucleated cell counts. Produced via immunoSEQ multiplex PCR; TCRdb's table is partial and in-frame only. Clone size and the V and J calls come from that table; the DNA yielded D and trimming. The sample holds about 300,000 clones, approximately 88% seen once. The chain combines TRBV7-2 with TRBJ2-5; no clear D. Sequenced: peripheral blood. This sequence was found in a woman under 40 who had recovered from COVID-19. DNA for the CDR3: TGTGCCAGCAGCCCACATGGAGAGACCCAGTACTTC. Translating it yields CASSPHGETQYF. The variable domain in full, with the rest retrieved from reference TRBV7-2 and TRBJ2-5, is GAGVSQSPSNKVTEKGKDVELRCDPISGHTALYWYRQSLGQGLEFLIYFQGNSAPDKSGLPSDRFSAERTGGSVSTLTIQRTQQEDSAVYLCASSPHGETQYFGPGTRLLVL.